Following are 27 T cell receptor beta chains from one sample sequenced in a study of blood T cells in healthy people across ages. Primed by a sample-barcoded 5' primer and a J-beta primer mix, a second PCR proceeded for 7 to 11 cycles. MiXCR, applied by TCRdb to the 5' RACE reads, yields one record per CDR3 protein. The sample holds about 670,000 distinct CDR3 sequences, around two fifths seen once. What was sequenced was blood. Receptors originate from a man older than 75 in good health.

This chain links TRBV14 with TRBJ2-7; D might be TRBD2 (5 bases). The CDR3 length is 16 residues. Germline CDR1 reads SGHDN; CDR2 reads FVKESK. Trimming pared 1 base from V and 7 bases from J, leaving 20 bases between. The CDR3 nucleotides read TGTGCCAGCAGCCAAGGTTCCGGGGTTGGTTTCTTAGAGCAGTACTTC. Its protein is CASSQGSGVGFLEQYF.

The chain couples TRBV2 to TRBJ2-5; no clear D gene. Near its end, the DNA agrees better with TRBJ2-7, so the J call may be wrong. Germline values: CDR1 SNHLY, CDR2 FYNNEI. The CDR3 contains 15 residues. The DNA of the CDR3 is TGTGCCAGCAGGGCCCCCGTCTCCGCCTCCGGCGAGCAGTACTTC. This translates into CASRAPVSASGEQYF.

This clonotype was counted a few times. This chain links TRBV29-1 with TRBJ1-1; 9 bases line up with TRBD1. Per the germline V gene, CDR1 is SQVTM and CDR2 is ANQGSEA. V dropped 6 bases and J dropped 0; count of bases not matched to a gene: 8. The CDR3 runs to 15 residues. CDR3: CSVPTTGGMNTEAFF. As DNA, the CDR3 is TGCAGCGTACCGACGACAGGGGGGATGAACACTGAAGCTTTCTTT. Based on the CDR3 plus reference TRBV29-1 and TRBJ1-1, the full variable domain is SAVISQKPSRDICQRGTSLTIQCQVDSQVTMMFWYRQQPGQSLTLIATANQGSEATYESGFVIDKFPISRPNLTFSTLTVSNMSPEDSSIYLCSVPTTGGMNTEAFFGQGTRLTVV.

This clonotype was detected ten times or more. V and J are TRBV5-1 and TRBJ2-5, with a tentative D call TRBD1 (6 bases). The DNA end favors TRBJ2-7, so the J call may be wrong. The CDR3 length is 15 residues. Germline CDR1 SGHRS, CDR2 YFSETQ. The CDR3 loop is CASSLARQAGNEQYF. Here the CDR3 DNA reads TGCGCCAGCAGCTTAGCTCGACAGGCCGGTAACGAGCAGTACTTC.

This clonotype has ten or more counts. The CDR3 loop is CASSLVQTETYEQYF. The CDR3, as DNA: TGTGCCAGCAGCTTAGTCCAGACAGAGACCTACGAGCAGTACTTC. The genes are TRBV7-9 and TRBJ2-7, with D perhaps matching TRBD1 (5 bases). Per the germline V gene, CDR1 is SEHNR and CDR2 is FQNEAQ (reference sequence). Trimming shortened V by 1 base and J by 2 bases, and 12 bases separated the two germline ends. This CDR3 is built from 15 residues.

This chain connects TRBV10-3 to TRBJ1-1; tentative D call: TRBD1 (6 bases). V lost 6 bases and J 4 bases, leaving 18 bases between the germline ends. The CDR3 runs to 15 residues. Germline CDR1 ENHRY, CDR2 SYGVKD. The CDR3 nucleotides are TGTGCCATCAGGCCGGAACAGGGTTTGGGCACTGAAGCTTTCTTT. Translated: CAIRPEQGLGTEAFF.

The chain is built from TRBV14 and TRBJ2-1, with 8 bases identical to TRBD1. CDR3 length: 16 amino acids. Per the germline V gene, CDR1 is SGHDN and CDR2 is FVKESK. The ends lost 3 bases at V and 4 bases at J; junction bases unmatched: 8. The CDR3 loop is CASSQRQGSLYNEQFF. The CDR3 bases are TGTGCCAGCAGCCAGAGACAGGGGAGCCTTTACAATGAGCAGTTCTTC. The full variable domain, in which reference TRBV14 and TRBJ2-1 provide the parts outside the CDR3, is EAGVTQFPSHSVIEKGQTVTLRCDPISGHDNLYWYRRVMGKEIKFLLHFVKESKQDESGMPNNRFLAERTGGTYSTLKVQPAELEDSGVYFCASSQRQGSLYNEQFFGPGTRLTVL.

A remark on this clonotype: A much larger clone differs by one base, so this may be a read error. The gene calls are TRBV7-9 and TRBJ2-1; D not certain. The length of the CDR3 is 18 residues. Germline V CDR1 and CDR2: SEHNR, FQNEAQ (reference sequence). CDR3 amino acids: CVSSSIQTSGVSYNEQFF. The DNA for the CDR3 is TGTGTCAGCAGCTCCATCCAGACAAGTGGGGTTTCATACAATGAGCAGTTCTTC.

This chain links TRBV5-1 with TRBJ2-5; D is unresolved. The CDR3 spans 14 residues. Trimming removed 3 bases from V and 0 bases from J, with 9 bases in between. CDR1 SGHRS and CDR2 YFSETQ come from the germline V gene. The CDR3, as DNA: TGCGCCAGCAGCTCGGCTCCCAACCAAGAGACCCAGTACTTC. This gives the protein CASSSAPNQETQYF. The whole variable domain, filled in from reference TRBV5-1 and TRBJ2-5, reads KAGVTQTPRYLIKTRGQQVTLSCSPISGHRSVSWYQQTPGQGLQFLFEYFSETQRNKGNFPGRFSGRQFSNSRSEMNVSTLELGDSALYLCASSSAPNQETQYFGPGTRLLVL.

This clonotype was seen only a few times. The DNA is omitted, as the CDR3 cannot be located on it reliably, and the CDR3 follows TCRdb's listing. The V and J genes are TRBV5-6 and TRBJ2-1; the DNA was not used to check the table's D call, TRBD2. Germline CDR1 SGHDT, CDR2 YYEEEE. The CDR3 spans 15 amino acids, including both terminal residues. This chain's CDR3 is CASSLWGTGTSLGFF.

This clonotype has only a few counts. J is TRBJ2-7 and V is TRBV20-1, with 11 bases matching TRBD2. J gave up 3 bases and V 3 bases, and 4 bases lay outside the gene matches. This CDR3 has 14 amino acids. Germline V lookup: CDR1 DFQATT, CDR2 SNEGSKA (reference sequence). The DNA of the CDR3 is TGCAGTGCTAGTTTGGGACTAGCGGTCTACGAGCAGTACTTC. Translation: CSASLGLAVYEQYF.

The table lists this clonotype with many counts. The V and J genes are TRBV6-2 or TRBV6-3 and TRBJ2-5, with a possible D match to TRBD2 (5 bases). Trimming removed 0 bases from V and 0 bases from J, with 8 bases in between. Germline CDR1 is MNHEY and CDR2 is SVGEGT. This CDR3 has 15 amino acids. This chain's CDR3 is CASSYSTGNQETQYF. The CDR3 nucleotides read TGTGCCAGCAGTTACTCGACGGGGAACCAAGAGACCCAGTACTTC.

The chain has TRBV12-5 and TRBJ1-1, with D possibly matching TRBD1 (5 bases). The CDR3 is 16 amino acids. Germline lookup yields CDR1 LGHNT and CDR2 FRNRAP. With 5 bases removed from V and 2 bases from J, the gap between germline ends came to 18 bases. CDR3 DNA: TGTGCTAGTGGTCCGGCCTCCGGGACGATAAACACTGAAGCTTTCTTT. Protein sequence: CASGPASGTINTEAFF.

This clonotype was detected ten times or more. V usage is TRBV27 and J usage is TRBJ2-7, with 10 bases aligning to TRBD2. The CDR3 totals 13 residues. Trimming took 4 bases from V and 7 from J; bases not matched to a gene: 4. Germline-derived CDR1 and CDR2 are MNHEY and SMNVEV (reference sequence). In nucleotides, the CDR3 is TGTGCCAGCAGTTGGACTAGCGGCCAGGAGCAGTACTTC. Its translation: CASSWTSGQEQYF.

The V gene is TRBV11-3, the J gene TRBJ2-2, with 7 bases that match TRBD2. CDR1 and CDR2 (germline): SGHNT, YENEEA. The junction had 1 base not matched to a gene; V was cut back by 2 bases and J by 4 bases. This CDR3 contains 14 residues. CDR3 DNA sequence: TGTGCCAGCAGCTTATGGGAGGGCACCGGGGAGCTGTTTTTT. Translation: CASSLWEGTGELFF.

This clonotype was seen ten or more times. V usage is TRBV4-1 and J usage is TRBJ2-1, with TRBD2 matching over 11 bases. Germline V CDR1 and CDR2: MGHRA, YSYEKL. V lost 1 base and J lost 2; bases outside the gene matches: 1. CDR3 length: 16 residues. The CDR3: CASSQVSGGAYNEQFF. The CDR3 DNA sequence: TGCGCCAGCAGCCAAGTTAGCGGGGGGGCCTACAATGAGCAGTTCTTC.

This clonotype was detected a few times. Here the CDR3 reads CASSVTGPGTEAFF. CDR3 DNA sequence: TGTGCCAGCAGCGTCACAGGTCCCGGGACTGAAGCTTTCTTT. The V call is TRBV7-3, the J call TRBJ1-1; a possible D gene is TRBD1 (5 bases). The germline gives CDR1 SGHTA, CDR2 FQGTGA. With 5 bases removed from V and 5 bases from J, the gap between germline ends came to 15 bases. This CDR3 is built from 14 residues.

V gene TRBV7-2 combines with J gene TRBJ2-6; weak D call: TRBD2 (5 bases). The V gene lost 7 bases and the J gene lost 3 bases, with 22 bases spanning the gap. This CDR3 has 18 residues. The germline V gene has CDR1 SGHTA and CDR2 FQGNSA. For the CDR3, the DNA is TGTGCCAGCAACTACGTCGAGGGATCCTTTTTTGGGGCCAACGTCCTGACTTTC. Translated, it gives CASNYVEGSFFGANVLTF.

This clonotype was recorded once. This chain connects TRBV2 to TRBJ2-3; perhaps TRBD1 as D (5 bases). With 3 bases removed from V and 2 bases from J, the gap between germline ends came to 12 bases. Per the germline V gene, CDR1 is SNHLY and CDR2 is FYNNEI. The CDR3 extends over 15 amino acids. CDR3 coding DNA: TGTGCCAGCAGTGATCGGCACAGGTTCACAGATACGCAGTATTTT. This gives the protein CASSDRHRFTDTQYF.

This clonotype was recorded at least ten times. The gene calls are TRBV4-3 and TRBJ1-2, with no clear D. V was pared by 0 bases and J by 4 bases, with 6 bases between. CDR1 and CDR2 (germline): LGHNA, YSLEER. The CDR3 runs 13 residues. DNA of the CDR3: TGCGCCAGCAGCCAAGATTACAGCTATGGCTACACCTTC. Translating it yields CASSQDYSYGYTF.

CDR3 sequence reads: CATLTPVGAAFF. In DNA, the CDR3 is TGTGCCACCCTCACCCCGGTGGGGGCAGCTTTCTTT. This sequence joins TRBV27 and TRBJ1-1; D might be TRBD1 (6 bases). The CDR3 contains 12 residues. Trimming took 10 bases from V and 10 from J, leaving 19 bases between them. The germline gives CDR1 MNHEY, CDR2 SMNVEV (reference sequence).

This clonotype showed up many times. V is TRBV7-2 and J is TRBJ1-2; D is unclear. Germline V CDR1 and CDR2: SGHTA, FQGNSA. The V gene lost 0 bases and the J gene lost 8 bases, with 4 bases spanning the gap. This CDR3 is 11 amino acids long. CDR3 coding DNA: TGTGCCAGCAGCTTAGCGGGAGGCTACACCTTC. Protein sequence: CASSLAGGYTF.

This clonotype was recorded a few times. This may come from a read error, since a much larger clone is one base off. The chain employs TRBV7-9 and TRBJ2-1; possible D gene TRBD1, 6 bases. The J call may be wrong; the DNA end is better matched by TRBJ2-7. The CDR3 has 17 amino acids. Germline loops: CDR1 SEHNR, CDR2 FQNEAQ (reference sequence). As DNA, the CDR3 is TGTGCCAGCAGCTTCGTCGCAGGGGCGAGCTCCTACAATGAGCAGTACTTC. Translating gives CASSFVAGASSYNEQYF.

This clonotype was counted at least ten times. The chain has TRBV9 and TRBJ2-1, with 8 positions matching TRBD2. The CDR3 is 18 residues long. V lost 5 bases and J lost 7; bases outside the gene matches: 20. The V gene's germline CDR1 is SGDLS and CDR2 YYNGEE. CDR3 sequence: CASRPLGTSLSMTNEQFF. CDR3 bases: TGTGCCAGCAGACCCCTCGGGACTAGTCTAAGCATGACAAATGAGCAGTTCTTC.

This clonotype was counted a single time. The DNA for the CDR3 is TGTGCCAGCAGCTCGCCGACCGCCCGCTCCCCCGAGCAGTACTTC. Protein: CASSSPTARSPEQYF. This chain uses TRBV11-2 with TRBJ2-1; the D is unclear. Judging by the DNA end, TRBJ2-7 fits better; the J call may be wrong. This CDR3 region has 15 residues. The V gene's germline CDR1 is SGHAT and CDR2 FQNNGV.

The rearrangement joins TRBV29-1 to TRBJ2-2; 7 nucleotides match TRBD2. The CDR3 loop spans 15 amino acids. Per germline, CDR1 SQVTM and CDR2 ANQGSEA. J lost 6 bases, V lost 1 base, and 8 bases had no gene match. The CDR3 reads CSVEAASGPPGELFF. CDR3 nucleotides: TGCAGCGTTGAAGCTGCTAGCGGACCGCCCGGGGAGCTGTTTTTT.

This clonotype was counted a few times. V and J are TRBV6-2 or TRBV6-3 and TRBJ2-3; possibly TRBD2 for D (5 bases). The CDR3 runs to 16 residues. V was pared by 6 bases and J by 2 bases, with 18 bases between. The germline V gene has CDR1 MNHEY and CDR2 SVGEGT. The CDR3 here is CASSSSGRLNTDTQYF. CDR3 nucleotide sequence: TGTGCCAGCAGCTCAAGCGGCCGGTTAAACACAGATACGCAGTATTTT.